This T cell receptor (beta chain) is drawn from a study of identical twins. Each donor was a healthy Caucasian. TCRdb re-called the 5' RACE reads through MiXCR, storing one row per CDR3 protein. The table records 200,000 to 250,000 distinct CDR3 sequences, about 12% of them present only once. A note on this clonotype: Its antigen is not identified.

Study-level points and caveats: For out-of-frame alpha sequences shared by twins, low generation probability was in excess.

These same records also appear under a second study, on yellow fever vaccine responses in identical twins.

This receptor was taken from a woman aged 18 to 35 in good health. What was sequenced was memory (CD45RO+) T cells sorted from blood.

The CDR3 DNA is TGTGCCAGCAGGACTCCCGGGAGCTATGGCTACACCTTC. Its translation is CASRTPGSYGYTF. The chain recombines TRBV3-1 with TRBJ1-2, with D hard to call. V was clipped by 6 bases and J by 4 bases, with 12 bases between them. Germline loops: CDR1 LGHDT, CDR2 YNNKEL (reference sequence). The CDR3 is made up of 13 amino acids.